These T cell receptor beta chains were read from a single sample in a study of T cell responses to AZD1222 COVID-19 vaccine. Method: immunoSEQ multiplex PCR; TCRdb's copy keeps in-frame clones and lacks some. The sample records more than 75,000 clones, roughly nine tenths being singletons. The sample here was peripheral blood, taken on day 0 of AZD1222 vaccination. These receptors all come from an adult in good health. Both conserved end residues are part of each CDR3. D genes are given only for firm matches. Not every row has a clone size; where given, it reads once, few, many or a size class.

clone_size,v_call,j_call,d_call,cdr3_nt,cdr3_aa
few,TRBV12-3/TRBV12-4,TRBJ1-1,-,TGTGCCAGCAGTTTGGGGATCACTGAAGCTTTCTTT,CASSLGITEAFF
-,TRBV7-2,TRBJ2-6,-,TGTGCCAGCAGCCCTGACATCTCTGGGGCCAACGTCCTGACTTTC,CASSPDISGANVLTF
few,TRBV5-3,TRBJ1-1,TRBD1,TGTGCCAGAAGCCCTACAGGGGGCACTGAAGCTTTCTTT,CARSPTGGTEAFF
-,TRBV3-1/TRBV3-2,TRBJ1-1,-,TGTGCCAGCAGCCAATACAGGGAAGCTTTCTTT,CASSQYREAFF
-,TRBV28,TRBJ2-3,TRBD1,TGTGCCAGCAGTGCTCCGGGACAGGGTACAGATACGCAGTATTTT,CASSAPGQGTDTQYF
-,TRBV6-5,TRBJ1-2,-,TGTGCCAGCAGTATTCGGACGGACAACTATGGCTACACCTTC,CASSIRTDNYGYTF
-,TRBV7-3,TRBJ2-3,TRBD2,TGTGCCAGCAGCCCTATAGCGGGCCCCACAGATACGCAGTATTTT,CASSPIAGPTDTQYF
-,TRBV2,TRBJ1-5,-,TGTGCCAGCAGCTACACCCATCAGCCCCAGCATTTT,CASSYTHQPQHF
-,TRBV25-1,TRBJ2-1,-,TGTGCCAGCAGTCCCTCTATTGCGGAGGTCTCCTACAATGAGCAGTTCTTC,CASSPSIAEVSYNEQFF
once,TRBV13,TRBJ1-2,-,TGTGCCAGCAGCTTTTCCACAGATGTCTATGGCTACACCTTC,CASSFSTDVYGYTF
-,TRBV5-1,TRBJ2-3,-,TGCGCCAGCAGCCGAACTAGGGAGCGCCCAGATACGCAGTATTTT,CASSRTRERPDTQYF
-,TRBV27,TRBJ1-5,-,TGTGCCAGCAGTTTTGTGGGGACACGAGCTGGTCAGCCCCAGCATTTT,CASSFVGTRAGQPQHF
-,TRBV24-1,TRBJ1-1,-,TGTGCCACCAGTGATCGCCCGTCGTCGAGTGGGTCGAACACTGAAGCTTTCTTT,CATSDRPSSSGSNTEAFF
-,TRBV30,TRBJ1-6,-,TGTGCCTGGAGCCGACCGGGAGAAACCCTCCACTTT,CAWSRPGETLHF
-,TRBV14,TRBJ1-1,TRBD1,TGTGCCAGCAGCCAAGTTCGACAGGGGAGGGATGGAGCTTTCTTT,CASSQVRQGRDGAFF
-,TRBV4-1,TRBJ1-4,-,TGCGCCAGCAGCCAAAGGACAGAAAATGAAAAACTGTTTTTT,CASSQRTENEKLFF
-,TRBV9,TRBJ1-1,-,TGTGCCAGCAGCGTAGGTATAGGGGAAATGAACACTGAAGCTTTCTTT,CASSVGIGEMNTEAFF
-,TRBV6-5,TRBJ1-1,-,TGTGCCAGCAGTTACTCGATTTGGCAATTAGCTTTCTTT,CASSYSIWQLAFF
-,TRBV3-1/TRBV3-2,TRBJ1-3,-,TGTGCCAGCAGCCAGAAGGGGGCTGGAAACACCATATATTTT,CASSQKGAGNTIYF
few,TRBV7-6,TRBJ1-1,-,TGTGCCAGCAGCCGGGACATCGGGACTGAAGCTTTCTTT,CASSRDIGTEAFF
-,TRBV30,TRBJ2-5,TRBD1,TGTGCCTGGAGTCTCTTTACAGGGGGAGAGACCCAGTACTTC,CAWSLFTGGETQYF
-,TRBV7-9,TRBJ1-1,-,TGTGCCAGCAGCCCAGGTATCGGGGCCAGGGTAGCTTTCTTT,CASSPGIGARVAFF
-,TRBV5-4,TRBJ1-2,-,TGTGCCAGCAGCTTGTGGGCAGGGTCTAACTATGGCTACACCTTC,CASSLWAGSNYGYTF
-,TRBV9,TRBJ2-7,-,TGTGCCAGCAGCGTAGCGGCCAGTCGGTTCTACGAGCAGTACTTC,CASSVAASRFYEQYF
few,TRBV5-1,TRBJ1-6,-,TGCGCCAGCAGCTTGGAGGCGGGGGCGCAGAATTCACCCCTCCACTTT,CASSLEAGAQNSPLHF
-,TRBV7-2,TRBJ1-2,TRBD1,TGTGCCAGCAGTTATGAAACAGGGGCCCCCGGGGGCTACACCTTC,CASSYETGAPGGYTF
-,TRBV10-3,TRBJ1-2,-,TGTGCCATCAGTGAGAGAACAAGCTATGGCTACACCTTC,CAISERTSYGYTF
once,TRBV13,TRBJ2-3,-,TGTGCCAGCACCGCCGGGAGCTCGGATACGCAGTATTTT,CASTAGSSDTQYF
-,TRBV12-5,TRBJ1-5,-,TGTGCTAGTGGTTTGGGAGAAGGACAGCCCCAGCATTTT,CASGLGEGQPQHF
-,TRBV7-2,TRBJ2-1,-,TGTGCCAGCAGCCTCCGCCCAAGGGCAGCGGACAACAATGAGCAGTTCTTC,CASSLRPRAADNNEQFF
-,TRBV6-2/TRBV6-3,TRBJ1-2,TRBD1,TGTGCCAGCAGTCAGAACAGGGGGGCGTTCCTCTATGGCTACACCTTC,CASSQNRGAFLYGYTF
few,TRBV18,TRBJ2-7,-,TGTGCCAGCTCAATACACGCGGGAAGCTACGAGCAGTACTTC,CASSIHAGSYEQYF
-,TRBV30,TRBJ1-5,-,TGTGCCTGGAGTGTAGGCACATCTCAGCCCCAGCATTTT,CAWSVGTSQPQHF
-,TRBV15,TRBJ1-2,-,TGTGCCACCAGCAGAGAAACAAGGGGGGACTATGGCTACACCTTC,CATSRETRGDYGYTF
-,TRBV14,TRBJ1-1,-,TGTGCCAGCAGCCAGAACCGGAACACTGAAGCTTTCTTT,CASSQNRNTEAFF
-,TRBV30,TRBJ1-2,-,TGTGCCTGGAGTGTCGGGACTTACGACTATGGCTACACCTTC,CAWSVGTYDYGYTF
-,TRBV27,TRBJ1-1,TRBD1,TGTGCCAGCAGGAGGGACAGGCAGAACACTGAAGCTTTCTTT,CASRRDRQNTEAFF
-,TRBV28,TRBJ2-7,TRBD2,TGTGCCAGCAGTTTAAGCGGGGGTTTCGGAAAGGAGTACTTC,CASSLSGGFGKEYF